This T cell receptor beta chain was found in a study of T-cell memory formation after mild COVID-19. Study outcomes and limitations: Pre-infection memory held some responding clones, suggesting pre-existing cross-reactive T cells responded.

The CDR3 extends over 13 amino acids. Germline-derived CDR1 and CDR2 are MNHEY and SVGAGI. V lost 9 bases and J 5 bases, leaving 13 bases between the germline ends. For this clonotype: What it binds is unknown.

UMIs and sample barcodes were carried by the TCR alpha and TCR beta cDNA libraries that 5'RACE produced using constant-segment primers. TCRdb re-analysed the 5' RACE reads in MiXCR, keeping a single row per CDR3 protein. The table lists approximately 82,000 distinct CDR3 sequences, roughly 13% of them singletons. The sequenced sample was PBMCs or a T cell subset sorted from them (not recorded which). This receptor was taken from a man between 18 and 35 years old who had mild COVID-19 (a few samples of this study predate the infection). Cell type and time point are not known. This chain links TRBV6-5 with TRBJ2-2; D remains ambiguous. Here the CDR3 reads CASRIRLTGELFF. The CDR3 DNA is TGTGCCAGTCGCATCAGGCTGACCGGGGAGCTGTTTTTT.